What follows are 9 T cell receptor beta chains derived from one specimen sequenced in a study of blood T cell repertoires in COVID-19. Measured with immunoSEQ multiplex PCR; TCRdb has only the in-frame clones, and not every one. The sample includes about 180,000 clones, about 84% of them seen just once. Sequenced input: PBMCs or T cells enriched from blood (not recorded which). The origin of the receptors is a woman aged 25 to 45 who had recovered from COVID-19.

This clone was seen more than once but under ten times. No DNA is shown, since the ends of the CDR3 on it are uncertain; the CDR3 is the one TCRdb lists. The chain recombines TRBV21-1 with TRBJ1-1; no DNA check was done on the table's D call, TRBD1. TRBV21-1 is deemed a pseudogene. The CDR3 spans 13 residues, counting both ends. This chain's CDR3 is CASMVGAGTEAFF.

This chain joins TRBV2 and TRBJ2-4, with D maybe TRBD1 (5 bases). Germline V CDR1 and CDR2: SNHLY, FYNNEI. Trimming pared 2 bases from V and 0 bases from J, leaving 8 bases between. The CDR3 has 15 amino acids. The CDR3 bases are TGTGCCAGCAGTGAACAGGGATTAGCCAAAAACATTCAGTACTTC. Protein: CASSEQGLAKNIQYF.

The gene calls are TRBV5-1 and TRBJ1-4; 7 bases align to TRBD1. The CDR3 runs to 16 residues. The trim removed 4 bases at V and 2 bases at J, leaving 8 bases unmatched. The germline gives CDR1 SGHRS, CDR2 YFSETQ. Written as DNA, the CDR3 is TGCGCCAGCAGCGCACAGGGGATTGGGACTAATGAAAAACTGTTTTTT. Encoded protein: CASSAQGIGTNEKLFF.

The chain joins TRBV5-1 to TRBJ2-3; D is perhaps TRBD2 (5 bases). Germline values: CDR1 SGHRS, CDR2 YFSETQ. The ends were cut back, 0 bases at V and 2 bases at J, with 10 bases in the middle. The CDR3 sequence is 15 residues long. The CDR3 region is CASSLAAGLTDTQYF. The CDR3 DNA follows: TGCGCCAGCAGCTTGGCGGCGGGTCTCACAGATACGCAGTATTTT.

A few counts support this clone. The J gene is TRBJ2-5, the V gene TRBV12-3 or TRBV12-4; 7 nucleotides line up with TRBD2. This CDR3 comprises 12 residues. With 6 bases clipped from V and 3 bases from J, the junction kept 1 base outside the gene matches. The CDR3 here is CASRTSEETQYF. CDR3 nucleotide sequence: TGTGCCAGCAGAACTAGCGAAGAGACCCAGTACTTC.

The chain employs TRBV6-5 and TRBJ1-3, with D unresolved. Germline CDR1 reads MNHEY; CDR2 reads SVGAGI. The CDR3 has 15 amino acids. Trimming took off 8 bases at V and 5 bases at J, with 19 bases between the two ends. CDR3 nucleotides: TGTGCCAGCGTTGACCGCGGAGGGCCGAGAAACACCATATATTTT. Its translation: CASVDRGGPRNTIYF.

The V call is TRBV7-9, the J call TRBJ2-7, with a weak D call TRBD2 (6 bases). Germline CDR1 reads SEHNR; CDR2 reads FQNEAQ (reference sequence). This CDR3 has 15 residues. The V end was cut by 5 bases, the J end by 5 bases, with 19 bases between. DNA for the CDR3: TGTGCCAGCAGCCAAAGGCGGGGAGGCGGCCACGAGCAGTACTTC. Protein sequence: CASSQRRGGGHEQYF.

The chain joins TRBV27 to TRBJ1-5; a possible D gene is TRBD1 (6 bases). CDR3 length: 14 amino acids. Trimming stripped 3 bases from V and 7 bases from J, with 13 bases between. CDR1 and CDR2 (germline): MNHEY, SMNVEV (reference sequence). The CDR3 region has the DNA TGTGCCAGCAGTTTTTCGGGGGGCGAACAGCCCCAGCATTTT. Protein sequence: CASSFSGGEQPQHF.

The rearrangement joins TRBV6-1 to TRBJ2-7; perhaps TRBD1 as D (5 bases). Germline values: CDR1 MNHNS, CDR2 SASEGT. The germline V and J ends were trimmed by 3 bases and 3 bases, with 9 bases remaining between them. This CDR3 has 13 amino acids. CDR3 in amino acids: CASSDRVGYEQYF. The CDR3 coding sequence is TGTGCCAGCAGTGACAGGGTTGGCTACGAGCAGTACTTC.